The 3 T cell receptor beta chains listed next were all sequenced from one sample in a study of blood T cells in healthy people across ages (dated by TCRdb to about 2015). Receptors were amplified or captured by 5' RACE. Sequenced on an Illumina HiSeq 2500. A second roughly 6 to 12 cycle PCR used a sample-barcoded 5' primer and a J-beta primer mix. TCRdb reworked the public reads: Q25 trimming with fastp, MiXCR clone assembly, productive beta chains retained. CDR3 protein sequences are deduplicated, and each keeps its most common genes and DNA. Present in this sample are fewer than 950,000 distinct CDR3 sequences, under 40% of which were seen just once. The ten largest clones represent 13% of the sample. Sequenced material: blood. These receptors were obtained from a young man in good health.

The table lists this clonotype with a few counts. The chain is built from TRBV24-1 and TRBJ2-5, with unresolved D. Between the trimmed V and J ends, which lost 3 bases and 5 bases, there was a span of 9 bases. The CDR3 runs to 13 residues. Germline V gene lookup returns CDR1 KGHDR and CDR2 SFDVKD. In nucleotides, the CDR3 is TGTGCCACCAGTGATAAATCGCGTGAGACCCAGTACTTC. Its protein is CATSDKSRETQYF.

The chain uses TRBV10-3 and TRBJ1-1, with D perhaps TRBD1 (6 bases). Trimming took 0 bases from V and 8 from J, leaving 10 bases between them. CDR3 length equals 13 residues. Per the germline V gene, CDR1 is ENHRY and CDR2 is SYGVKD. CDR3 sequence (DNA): TGTGCCATCAGTGAGTCTAGGGGGACGGAAGCTTTCTTT. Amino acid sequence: CAISESRGTEAFF.

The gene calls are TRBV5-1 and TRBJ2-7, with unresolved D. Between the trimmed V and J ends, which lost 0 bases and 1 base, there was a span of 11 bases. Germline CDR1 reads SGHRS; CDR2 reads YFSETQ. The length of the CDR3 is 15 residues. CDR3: CASSLDGDYSYEQYF. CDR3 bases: TGCGCCAGCAGCTTGGATGGGGATTATTCCTACGAGCAGTACTTC.